These 14 T cell receptor beta chains share one sample of origin, sequenced in a study of T cells in Graves' hyperthyroidism and ophthalmopathy. Amplification of TCR beta CDR3 regions used RNA as the template. With the HTBI primer set, the TCR CDR3 went through a first round of RT-PCR. Using its own MiXCR run on the multiplex PCR reads, TCRdb lists one record per CDR3 protein. The table shows a few hundred thousand distinct CDR3 sequences, with under 60% occurring only once. Sample: peripheral blood or thyroid tissue (not recorded which). Receptors were obtained from a woman between 18 and 30 years old with Graves' hyperthyroidism.

This chain uses TRBV11-2 with TRBJ2-1; possible D gene TRBD2, 5 bases. Germline-derived CDR1 and CDR2 are SGHAT and FQNNGV. Trimming took off 4 bases at V and 5 bases at J, with 18 bases between the two ends. The CDR3 covers 16 residues. Written as DNA, the CDR3 is TGTGCCAGCAGCTCCACGAACACCGGGAACCACAATGAGCAGTTCTTC. Translating it yields CASSSTNTGNHNEQFF.

The chain recombines TRBV24-1 with TRBJ1-2, with D possibly being TRBD1 (5 bases). The CDR3 consists of 12 residues. The V gene lost 8 bases and the J gene lost 4 bases, with 10 bases spanning the gap. Germline V CDR1 and CDR2: KGHDR, SFDVKD. CDR3 region: CATIGAAYGYTF. The DNA for the CDR3 is TGTGCCACCATCGGGGCGGCCTATGGCTACACCTTC.

The J gene is TRBJ2-7, the V gene TRBV29-1, with D possibly matching TRBD1 (6 bases). Per germline, CDR1 SQVTM and CDR2 ANQGSEA. This CDR3 region has 13 residues. Trimming shortened V by 8 bases and J by 1 base, and 15 bases separated the two germline ends. CDR3 residues: CSLTPGVSYEQYF. In nucleotides, the CDR3 is TGCAGCTTAACGCCAGGGGTATCCTACGAGCAGTACTTC.

A note on this clonotype: A read error may account for a junction end that differs from germline. The rearrangement uses TRBV29-1 and TRBJ2-6; unclear D gene. Germline assignment: CDR1 SQVTM and CDR2 ANQGSEA. The CDR3 has 12 residues. The CDR3 sequence is CSVDHRANVLTF. The CDR3 coding sequence is TGCAGCGTTGATCACCGGGCTAACGTCCTGACTTTC. The entire variable domain, with the rest obtained from reference TRBV29-1 and TRBJ2-6, is as follows: SAVISQKPSRDICQRGTSLTIQCQVDSQVTMMFWYRQQPGQSLTLIATANQGSEATYESGFVIDKFPISRPNLTFSTLTVSNMSPEDSSIYLCSVDHRANVLTFGAGSRLTVL.

The sample holds one count of this clonotype. V is TRBV10-3 and J is TRBJ2-7, with D possibly TRBD1 on 6 matching bases. CDR1 is ENHRY and CDR2 is SYGVKD in the germline V gene. The CDR3 runs 14 residues. The germline V and J ends were trimmed by 4 bases and 2 bases, with 12 bases remaining between them. The CDR3 protein is CAISVQGLAYEQYF. Written as DNA, the CDR3 is TGTGCCATCAGTGTACAGGGATTAGCCTACGAGCAGTACTTC.

DNA of the CDR3: TGTGCCAGCAGGGGCGGGGGGGGAACCTACGAGCAGTACTTC. The encoded protein is CASRGGGGTYEQYF. This chain links TRBV28 with TRBJ2-7, with 9 bases fitting TRBD2. Germline V gives CDR1 MDHEN, CDR2 SYDVKM. V was pared by 6 bases and J by 2 bases, with 5 bases of the junction left unmatched. CDR3 length equals 14 residues.

This clonotype was detected many times. The chain combines TRBV2 with TRBJ1-2; 7 nucleotides align to TRBD1. CDR3 length: 14 residues. Looked up from germline, CDR1 is SNHLY and CDR2 is FYNNEI. V was clipped by 6 bases and J by 4 bases; unmatched bases: 8. The CDR3, as DNA: TGTGCCAGCAGGGATCGCGACAGGGCCTATGGCTACACCTTC. Translating it yields CASRDRDRAYGYTF.

This clonotype was seen many times. The chain is built from TRBV7-2 and TRBJ1-2; TRBD1 might be the D (6 bases). CDR1 SGHTA and CDR2 FQGNSA come from the germline V gene. This CDR3 has 14 residues. V dropped 1 base and J dropped 4 bases, with 10 bases sitting between them. CDR3 loop: CASSLGRTAYGYTF. CDR3 nucleotides: TGTGCCAGCAGCTTAGGGCGGACAGCCTATGGCTACACCTTC.

This clonotype was seen many times. The chain employs TRBV7-9 and TRBJ2-7; perhaps TRBD1 as D (6 bases). V lost 0 bases and J lost 3, with 12 bases in between. The CDR3 consists of 15 residues. CDR1 is SEHNR and CDR2 is FQNEAQ in the germline V gene (reference sequence). This CDR3 reads CASSLAYSGDYEQYF. The CDR3 DNA follows: TGTGCCAGCAGCTTAGCGTACTCAGGGGACTACGAGCAGTACTTC.

This clonotype was observed at least ten times. The rearrangement links TRBV25-1 to TRBJ2-1; D unresolved. This CDR3 comprises 14 residues. Germline V gene data show CDR1 as MGHDK and CDR2 as SYGVNS. V gave up 1 base and J gave up 5 bases, with 9 bases separating them. The CDR3 region has the DNA TGTGCCAGCAGTGAATTGGAAGTAAACAATGAGCAGTTCTTC. The encoded protein is CASSELEVNNEQFF.

A note on this clonotype: A clone one base away is much larger, so this may be a read error. As the CDR3 is not closed by the conserved phenylalanine or tryptophan, this likely results from a read error. This CDR3 reads CASSLRPRREETQYL. DNA of the CDR3: TGTGCCAGCAGCTTACGCCCCCGCAGGGAAGAGACCCAGTACCTC. The chain has TRBV7-2 and TRBJ2-5; D may be TRBD1 (5 bases). The CDR3 is made up of 15 amino acids. Germline loops: CDR1 SGHTA, CDR2 FQGNSA. Between the trimmed V and J ends, which lost 2 bases and 3 bases, there was a span of 13 bases.

This chain links TRBV10-3 with TRBJ2-7; TRBD1 might be the D (5 bases). V was shortened by 5 bases and J by 1 base, with 12 bases between the two germline ends. The germline gives CDR1 ENHRY, CDR2 SYGVKD. This CDR3 is 14 amino acids long. DNA of the CDR3: TGTGCCATCAGTTTATCGCAGGGTTCCTACGAGCAGTACTTC. Translation gives CAISLSQGSYEQYF.

This chain connects TRBV2 to TRBJ1-6; D perhaps matches TRBD1 (6 bases). V lost 8 bases, J lost 13 bases, and 36 bases lay in between. The CDR3 has 19 residues. CDR1 and CDR2 from the germline V gene are SNHLY and FYNNEI. In nucleotides, the CDR3 is TGTGCCAGCCAGCTTGGAGCCGTGGGGACAAGGGATGACGTTTCCCCCCTCCACTTT. Protein product: CASQLGAVGTRDDVSPLHF.

This clonotype showed up many times. The chain employs TRBV9 and TRBJ2-7; no definite D call. The CDR3 is made up of 14 amino acids. V shed 0 bases and J shed 0 bases, with 7 bases lying between them. CDR1 and CDR2 from the germline V gene are SGDLS and YYNGEE. CDR3 amino acids: CASSVDISSYEQYF. The CDR3, as DNA: TGTGCCAGCAGCGTAGACATTAGCTCCTACGAGCAGTACTTC.